This T cell receptor beta chain emerged from a study of cytomegalovirus exposure and HLA in healthy donors. Study as a whole: The approximately 120 validation repertoires, a later analysis reported, used the same platform as the 600 to 700 repertoires from the first cohort. Notes on the study in general: Cytomegalovirus status was reportedly diagnosed by the classifier with high sensitivity and specificity. The study listed under 200 cytomegalovirus-associated TCR beta chains.

As regards this clone: The antigen is unknown.

The donors were part of the validation cohort, which consisted of more than 90 subjects and was separate from the first cohort of 666 subjects. In germline, CDR1 is SGHTS, CDR2 YDEGEE. The CDR3 runs 16 residues. Germline trimming cut 4 bases from V and 5 bases from J; bases unmatched to any gene: 8. Assay used: immunoSEQ multiplex PCR; TCRdb lists only in-frame clones, some missing. The sample records hundreds of thousands of clones, about nine tenths being singletons. The chain is built from TRBV5-8 and TRBJ2-5; 13 positions match TRBD2. Sample: PBMCs. This sequence originates from a woman under 30 in good health and CMV-seropositive. Here the CDR3 DNA reads TGTGCCAGCAGCCCTGGACTAGCGGGAGCCGGGGAGACCCAGTACTTC. Protein: CASSPGLAGAGETQYF.